This T cell receptor beta chain was observed in a study of long-term antiretroviral therapy in people with HIV. CDR3 length: 14 amino acids. V shed 6 bases and J 4 bases; nucleotides not matched to a gene: 6. Germline values: CDR1 SGHRS, CDR2 YFSETQ. With regard to this clone: The antigen is undetermined.

Assay version v3.0 of immunoSEQ was used, and it was run at survey level. The assay was immunoSEQ multiplex PCR, and TCRdb's table has in-frame clones only and misses some. The sample comprises roughly 21,000 clones, 65% to 90% of which are singletons, and approximately 12% rests with the top ten. Study-wide findings and caveats: Those clones which expanded before ART made up the dominant part of the repertoire at all time points. In samples taken after ART, diversity increased but remained below transplant donor control levels.

Each participant with HIV received care in the United States. The receptor was isolated from a man aged 35 to 55 with HIV. Source: unsorted PBMCs, taken 0.1 years before starting antiretroviral therapy. The chain carries TRBV5-1 and TRBJ2-3; 9 bases match TRBD2. In DNA form, the CDR3 reads TGCGCCAGCACCTTTAGCGGGGGTTCAGATACGCAGTATTTT. Its protein product is CASTFSGGSDTQYF.